This passage covers 10 T cell receptor beta chains from one sample sequenced in a study of cytomegalovirus exposure and HLA in healthy donors. Primers included in the PCR were 60 Vbeta and 13 Jbeta primers. Sequenced by immunoSEQ multiplex PCR; TCRdb stores in-frame clones only, minus some. The data hold about 120,000 clones, with about 80% observed a single time. The sequenced sample consisted of PBMCs. The receptors originated from a man aged 60 to 75 in good health and CMV-seropositive.

The J gene is TRBJ1-1, the V gene TRBV5-1; tentative D call: TRBD1 (5 bases). This CDR3 has 14 residues. Germline lookup yields CDR1 SGHRS and CDR2 YFSETQ. Trimming cost V 4 bases and J 5 bases, with 15 bases left between them. CDR3 region: CASSPAGFRTEAFF. The CDR3, as DNA: TGCGCCAGCAGCCCCGCAGGGTTTAGAACTGAAGCTTTCTTT.

The chain recombines TRBV2 with TRBJ1-1, with unresolved D. The germline V gene has CDR1 SNHLY and CDR2 FYNNEI. Trimming removed 6 bases from V and 4 bases from J, with 3 bases in between. The CDR3 extends over 10 amino acids. The CDR3 loop reads CASSRTEAFF. CDR3 bases: TGTGCCAGCAGCCGCACTGAAGCTTTCTTT. Together with reference TRBV2 and TRBJ1-1, the CDR3 gives the full variable domain: EPEVTQTPSHQVTQMGQEVILRCVPISNHLYFYWYRQILGQKVEFLVSFYNNEISEKSEIFDDQFSVERPDGSNFTLKIRSTKLEDSAMYFCASSRTEAFFGQGTRLTVV.

This clone occurred a few times. The chain links TRBV6-1 to TRBJ2-2, with D maybe TRBD2 (6 bases). The CDR3 totals 14 residues. Trimming removed 0 bases at V and 5 bases at J, with 7 bases between. Germline V gives CDR1 MNHNS, CDR2 SASEGT. The chain's CDR3 is CASSEAAGTGELFF. The CDR3 DNA sequence: TGTGCCAGCAGTGAAGCAGCGGGTACCGGGGAGCTGTTTTTT.

In its sample, this clone was seen once. The gene calls are TRBV18 and TRBJ2-7; possibly TRBD2 for D (7 bases). V was shortened by 6 bases and J by 6 bases, with 18 bases between the two germline ends. CDR1 is KGHSH and CDR2 is LQKENI in the germline V gene. The CDR3 is made up of 14 amino acids. The CDR3 loop is CASSPLGGGTEQYF. The CDR3 DNA sequence: TGTGCCAGCTCCCCCCTAGGGGGGGGAACCGAGCAGTACTTC.

The chain joins TRBV11-2 to TRBJ2-2; 13 nucleotides line up with TRBD2. Germline V gives CDR1 SGHAT, CDR2 FQNNGV. This CDR3 is 15 amino acids long. The V gene end was trimmed by 6 bases and the J gene end by 5 bases; junction bases not matched to a gene: 3. CDR3 nucleotide sequence: TGTGCCAGCAGGGCGGGACTAGCGGGGACCGGGGAGCTGTTTTTT. Translating it yields CASRAGLAGTGELFF.

This chain links TRBV5-1 with TRBJ2-5; maybe TRBD2 (6 bases). The CDR3 loop spans 15 amino acids. V dropped 2 bases and J dropped 11 bases, with 22 bases sitting between them. Germline V gene lookup returns CDR1 SGHRS and CDR2 YFSETQ. The CDR3 bases are TGCGCCAGCAGCTTCACGAGCGGGTCGTCGGTAGAGCAGTACTTC. It is translated as CASSFTSGSSVEQYF.

This rearrangement joins TRBV7-2 to TRBJ2-7; 8 bases match TRBD1. The V and J ends lost 6 bases and 1 base, in that order; junction bases with no gene match: 8. CDR1 and CDR2 (germline): SGHTA, FQGNSA. The CDR3 sequence is 15 residues long. The CDR3 protein is CASRPTRDRSYEQYF. CDR3 sequence (DNA): TGTGCCAGCAGACCGACCCGGGACAGGTCCTACGAGCAGTACTTC.

This clone was seen a handful of times. V is TRBV7-6 and J is TRBJ2-7, with D maybe TRBD2 (6 bases). CDR3 length: 14 amino acids. V was clipped by 2 bases and J by 3 bases, with 11 bases between them. Germline V lookup: CDR1 SGHVS, CDR2 FNYEAQ. CDR3 sequence: CASSLNPRDYEQYF. For the CDR3, the DNA is TGTGCCAGCAGCTTAAACCCGCGGGACTACGAGCAGTACTTC.

CDR3 nucleotide sequence: TGTGCCAGCAGCGTGGGACTAGCGGGGGATACGCAGTATTTT. Translated: CASSVGLAGDTQYF. The chain is built from TRBV5-4 and TRBJ2-3, with 13 bases aligning to TRBD2. The trim removed 4 bases at V and 6 bases at J, leaving 2 bases unmatched. CDR1 is SGHNT, CDR2 YYREEE, per germline (reference sequence). The CDR3 spans 14 residues.

The V gene is TRBV14, the J gene TRBJ2-1, with 11 bases that match TRBD2. CDR1 is SGHDN, CDR2 FVKESK, per germline. The ends lost 0 bases at V and 8 bases at J; junction bases unmatched: 6. CDR3 length: 16 residues. The CDR3 sequence: CASSQEPSGRIYEQFF. In DNA, the CDR3 is TGTGCCAGCAGCCAAGAACCTAGCGGGAGGATATATGAGCAGTTCTTC. Full variable domain (outside the CDR3, taken from reference TRBV14 and TRBJ2-1): EAGVTQFPSHSVIEKGQTVTLRCDPISGHDNLYWYRRVMGKEIKFLLHFVKESKQDESGMPNNRFLAERTGGTYSTLKVQPAELEDSGVYFCASSQEPSGRIYEQFFGPGTRLTVL.